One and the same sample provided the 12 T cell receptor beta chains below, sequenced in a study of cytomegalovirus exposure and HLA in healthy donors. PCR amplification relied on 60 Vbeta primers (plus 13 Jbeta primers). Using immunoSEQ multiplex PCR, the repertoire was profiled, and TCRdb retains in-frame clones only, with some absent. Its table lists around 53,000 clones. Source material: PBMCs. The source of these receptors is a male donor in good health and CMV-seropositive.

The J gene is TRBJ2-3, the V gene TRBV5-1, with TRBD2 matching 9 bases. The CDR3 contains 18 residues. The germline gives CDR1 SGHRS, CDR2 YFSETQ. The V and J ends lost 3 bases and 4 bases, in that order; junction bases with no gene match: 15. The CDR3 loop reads CASSSRTSAGGLADTQYF. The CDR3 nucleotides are TGCGCCAGCAGCTCCAGGACTAGCGCGGGGGGGCTTGCAGATACGCAGTATTTT.

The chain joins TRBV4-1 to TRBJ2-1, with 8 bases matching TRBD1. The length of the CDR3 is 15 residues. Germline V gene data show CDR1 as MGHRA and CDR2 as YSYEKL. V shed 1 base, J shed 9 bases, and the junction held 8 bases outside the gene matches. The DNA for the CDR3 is TGCGCCAGCAGCCAAGCCGGGACAGGACGGATTGAGCAGTTCTTC. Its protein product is CASSQAGTGRIEQFF.

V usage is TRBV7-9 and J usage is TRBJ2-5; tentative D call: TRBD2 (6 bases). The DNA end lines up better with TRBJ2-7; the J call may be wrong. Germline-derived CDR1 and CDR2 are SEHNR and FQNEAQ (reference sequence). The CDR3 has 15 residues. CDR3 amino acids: CASSFPRDSQGEQYF. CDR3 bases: TGTGCCAGCAGCTTCCCCAGGGACTCCCAGGGCGAGCAGTACTTC.

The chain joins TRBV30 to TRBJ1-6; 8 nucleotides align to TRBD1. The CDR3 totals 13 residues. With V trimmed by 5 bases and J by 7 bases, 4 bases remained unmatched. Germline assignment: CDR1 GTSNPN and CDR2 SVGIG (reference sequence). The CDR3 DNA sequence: TGTGCCTGGGAGGACAGGGAAAATTCACCCCTCCACTTT. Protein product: CAWEDRENSPLHF.

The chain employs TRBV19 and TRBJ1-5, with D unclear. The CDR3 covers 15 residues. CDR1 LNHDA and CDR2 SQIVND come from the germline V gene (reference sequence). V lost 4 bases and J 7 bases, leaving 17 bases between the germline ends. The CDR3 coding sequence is TGTGCCAGTAGTACCTCTCGAGGCGCTGACCAGCCCCAGCATTTT. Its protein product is CASSTSRGADQPQHF. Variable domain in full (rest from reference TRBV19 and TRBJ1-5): DGGITQSPKYLFRKEGQNVTLSCEQNLNHDAMYWYRQDPGQGLRLIYYSQIVNDFQKGDIAEGYSVSREKKESFPLTVTSAQKNPTAFYLCASSTSRGADQPQHFGDGTRLSIL.

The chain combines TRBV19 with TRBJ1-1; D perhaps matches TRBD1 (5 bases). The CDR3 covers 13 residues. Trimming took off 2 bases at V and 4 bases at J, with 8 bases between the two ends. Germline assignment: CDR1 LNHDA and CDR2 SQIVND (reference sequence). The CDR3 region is CASSIIGGTEAFF. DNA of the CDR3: TGTGCCAGTAGTATAATCGGGGGCACTGAAGCTTTCTTT.

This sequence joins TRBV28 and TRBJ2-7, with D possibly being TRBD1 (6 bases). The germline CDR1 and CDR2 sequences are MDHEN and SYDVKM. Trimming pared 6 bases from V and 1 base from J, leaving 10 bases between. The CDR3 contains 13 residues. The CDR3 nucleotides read TGTGCCAGCAGCGGGACAAGTTCCTACGAGCAGTACTTC. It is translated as CASSGTSSYEQYF.

CDR3 bases: TGTGCCTGGAGTCCACGGGGGTTTAGTAGGACCCAGTACTTC. It encodes CAWSPRGFSRTQYF. This sequence joins TRBV30 and TRBJ2-5, with D maybe TRBD2 (6 bases). This CDR3 is 14 amino acids long. Germline-derived CDR1 and CDR2 are GTSNPN and SVGIG (reference sequence). V dropped 2 bases and J dropped 7 bases, with 17 bases sitting between them.

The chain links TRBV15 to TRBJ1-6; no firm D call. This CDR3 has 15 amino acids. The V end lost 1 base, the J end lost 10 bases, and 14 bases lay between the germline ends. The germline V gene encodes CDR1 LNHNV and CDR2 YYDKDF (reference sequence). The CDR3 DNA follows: TGTGCCACCAGCAGAGGAGGCGGCTCGGGGTCACCCCTCCACTTT. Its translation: CATSRGGGSGSPLHF.

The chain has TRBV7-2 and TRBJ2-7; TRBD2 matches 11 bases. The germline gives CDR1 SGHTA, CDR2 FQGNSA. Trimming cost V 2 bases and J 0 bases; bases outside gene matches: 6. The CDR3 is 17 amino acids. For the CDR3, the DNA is TGTGCCAGCAGCTTATACCTAGCGGGGGGCCTCTCCTACGAGCAGTACTTC. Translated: CASSLYLAGGLSYEQYF.

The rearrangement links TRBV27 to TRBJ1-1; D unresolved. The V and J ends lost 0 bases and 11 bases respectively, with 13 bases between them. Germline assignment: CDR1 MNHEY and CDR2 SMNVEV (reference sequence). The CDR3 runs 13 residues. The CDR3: CASSLSSRNRAFF. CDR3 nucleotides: TGTGCCAGCAGTTTATCTTCGAGGAATAGGGCTTTCTTT.

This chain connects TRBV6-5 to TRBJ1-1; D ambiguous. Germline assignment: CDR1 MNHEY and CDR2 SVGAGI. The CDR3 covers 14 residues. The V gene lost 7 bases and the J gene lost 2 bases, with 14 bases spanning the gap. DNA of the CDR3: TGTGCCAGCATCCGTCCGGGTGGAAACACTGAAGCTTTCTTT. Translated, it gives CASIRPGGNTEAFF.